This T cell receptor (beta chain) was retrieved from a study of blood T cell repertoires in COVID-19. Study overall: T cells, B-cell-depleted T cells, or PBMCs provided the cDNA or gDNA that served as material.

The data were produced by immunoSEQ multiplex PCR, yet TCRdb's version contains in-frame clones alone and is incomplete. This table holds 200,000 to 300,000 clones, around 83% found once. Germline V lookup: CDR1 SGHAT, CDR2 FQNNGV. Trimming took 8 bases from V and 2 from J; bases not matched to a gene: 12. The CDR3 has 15 residues. The V gene is TRBV11-2, the J gene TRBJ2-7, with TRBD1 matching over 7 bases. The TCR originated in an elderly woman with acute or convalescent COVID-19. The specimen sequenced was peripheral blood. The CDR3 reads CASSPFGTAAYEQYF. The DNA of the CDR3 is TGTGCCAGCTCTCCCTTTGGGACAGCCGCCTACGAGCAGTACTTC.